This T cell receptor beta chain was captured by sequencing in a study of radiation and T cells in renal cell carcinoma. The V gene lost 1 base and the J gene lost 2 bases, with 6 bases spanning the gap. The CDR3 is made up of 13 amino acids. Per the germline V gene, CDR1 is SGDLS and CDR2 is YYNGEE. TCRdb's copy holds only in-frame clones and misses some; the assay was immunoSEQ multiplex PCR. The data show tens of thousands of clones, approximately 86% seen once. Time point indicated: blood 2 weeks post-SBRT. Treatment described: 15 Gy SBRT to primary tumor, nephrectomy 4 weeks later. The chain has TRBV9 and TRBJ1-2, with D tentatively TRBD1 (6 bases). Here the sequenced sample was blood, taken from a patient whose treatment included radiotherapy and nephrectomy. This sequence was found in a woman aged 50 to 65 with renal cell carcinoma. Here the CDR3 reads CASSVQGNYGYTF. For the CDR3, the DNA is TGTGCCAGCAGCGTACAGGGGAACTATGGCTACACCTTC.